This T cell receptor (beta chain) was sequenced for a study of CD8 T cells in ankylosing spondylitis. Ten or more counts support this clonotype. Its target is not known. Researchers built TCR beta libraries using quantitative 5'-RACE with molecular barcodes. TCRdb analysed the 5' RACE reads with MiXCR anew, one entry per CDR3 protein. The sample lists roughly 60,000 distinct CDR3 sequences; under 7.5% were seen once. Study conclusions and caveats: Disease-linked clones were reportedly significantly enriched in matched ankylosing spondylitis synovial fluid. Those disease-linked clones were CD8+; they were also relatively rare in peripheral blood. Blood of patients with ankylosing spondylitis appeared to be characterized by a TCR beta motif of several highly homologous variants.

This sequence was found in a male donor with ankylosing spondylitis. The sample taken for sequencing was synovial fluid, either unsorted or a sorted T cell fraction (not recorded which).

The CDR3 DNA sequence: TGTGCCAGCAGCTTAGACCCGGTACGGTCTTACGAGCAGTACTTC. This sequence encodes CASSLDPVRSYEQYF. This chain connects TRBV11-2 to TRBJ2-7; no firm D call. With 0 bases removed from V and 4 bases from J, the gap between germline ends came to 13 bases. This CDR3 has 15 residues. The V gene's germline CDR1 is SGHAT and CDR2 FQNNGV. Full variable domain (remainder filled in from reference TRBV11-2 and TRBJ2-7): EAGVAQSPRYKIIEKRQSVAFWCNPISGHATLYWYQQILGQGPKLLIQFQNNGVVDDSQLPKDRFSAERLKGVDSTLKIQPAKLEDSAVYLCASSLDPVRSYEQYFGPGTRLTVT.